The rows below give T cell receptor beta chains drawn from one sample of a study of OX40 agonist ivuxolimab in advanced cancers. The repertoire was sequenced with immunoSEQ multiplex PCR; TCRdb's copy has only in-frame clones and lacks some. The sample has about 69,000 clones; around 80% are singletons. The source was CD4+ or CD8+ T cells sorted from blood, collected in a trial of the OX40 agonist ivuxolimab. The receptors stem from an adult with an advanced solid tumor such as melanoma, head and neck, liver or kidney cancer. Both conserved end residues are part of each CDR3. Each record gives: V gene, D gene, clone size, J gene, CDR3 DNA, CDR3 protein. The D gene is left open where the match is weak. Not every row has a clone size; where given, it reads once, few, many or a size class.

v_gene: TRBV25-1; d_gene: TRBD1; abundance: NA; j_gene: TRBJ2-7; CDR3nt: TGTGCCAGCACCAGATCCGGGACAGGGGGCTCCTACGAGCAGTACTTC; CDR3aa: CASTRSGTGGSYEQYF
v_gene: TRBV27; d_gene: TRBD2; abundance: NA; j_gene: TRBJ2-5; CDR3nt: TGTGCCAGCAGTTTCGGGCTAGCGGGAGGGGGGCGTGGAGAGACCCAGTACTTC; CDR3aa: CASSFGLAGGGRGETQYF
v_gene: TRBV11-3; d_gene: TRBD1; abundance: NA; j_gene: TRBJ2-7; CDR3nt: TGTGCCAGCAGCTTAGACAGGGGGAACGAGCAGTACTTC; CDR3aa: CASSLDRGNEQYF
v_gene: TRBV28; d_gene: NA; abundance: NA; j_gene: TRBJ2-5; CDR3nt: TGTGCCAGCAGTTTCGGGGCGGCCCAAGAGACCCAGTACTTC; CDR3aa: CASSFGAAQETQYF
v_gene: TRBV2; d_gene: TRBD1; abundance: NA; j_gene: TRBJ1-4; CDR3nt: TGTGCCAGCAGTGGGGACAGCCATTCTAATGAAAAACTGTTTTTT; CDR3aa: CASSGDSHSNEKLFF
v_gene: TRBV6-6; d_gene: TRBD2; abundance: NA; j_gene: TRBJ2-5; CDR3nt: TGTGCCAGCAGTTACCCCATGACTAGCGGGGAGACCCAGTACTTC; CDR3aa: CASSYPMTSGETQYF
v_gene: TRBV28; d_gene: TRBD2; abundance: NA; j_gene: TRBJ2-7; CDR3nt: TGTGCCAGCAGCCCCTCGGGGGGGGCATTAGGGTCCTACGAGCAGTACTTC; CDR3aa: CASSPSGGALGSYEQYF
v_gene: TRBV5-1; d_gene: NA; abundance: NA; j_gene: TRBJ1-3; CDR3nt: TGCGCCAGCAGCATAGAGGGTGCCGGAAACACCATATATTTT; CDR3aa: CASSIEGAGNTIYF
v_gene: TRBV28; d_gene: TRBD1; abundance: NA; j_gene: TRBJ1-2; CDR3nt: TGTGCCAGCAGGACAGGGAACTATGGCTACACCTTC; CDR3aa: CASRTGNYGYTF
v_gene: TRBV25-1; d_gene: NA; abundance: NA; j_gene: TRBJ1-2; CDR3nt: TGTGCCAGCAGCCCCCCAGGGTCAAACTATGGCTACACCTTC; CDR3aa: CASSPPGSNYGYTF
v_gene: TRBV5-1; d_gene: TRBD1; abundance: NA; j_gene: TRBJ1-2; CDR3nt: TGCGCCAGCAGCGCGACAGGGGAGGGCTATGGCTACACCTTC; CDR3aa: CASSATGEGYGYTF
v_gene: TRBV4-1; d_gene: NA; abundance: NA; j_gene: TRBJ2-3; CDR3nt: TGCGCCAGCAGCCAAGATAGGCGGGCGGGAGATACGCAGTATTTT; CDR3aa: CASSQDRRAGDTQYF
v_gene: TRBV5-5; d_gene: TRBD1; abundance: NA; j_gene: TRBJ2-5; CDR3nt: TGTGCCAGCAGCTTCCAGCCGGGACAGGGGAAAGAGACCCAGTACTTC; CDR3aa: CASSFQPGQGKETQYF
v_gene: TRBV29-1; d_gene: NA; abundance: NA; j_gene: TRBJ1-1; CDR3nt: TGCAGCGTCGGGGTGGGAAGGAACACTGAAGCTTTCTTT; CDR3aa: CSVGVGRNTEAFF
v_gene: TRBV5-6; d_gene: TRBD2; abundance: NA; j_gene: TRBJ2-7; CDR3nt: TGTGCCAGCAGCCGGAGGGGGACTAGCGCTCACGAGCAGTACTTC; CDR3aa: CASSRRGTSAHEQYF
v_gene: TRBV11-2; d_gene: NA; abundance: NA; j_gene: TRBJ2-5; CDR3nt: TGTGCCAGCAGCTTAGCCATGCGTGCCCAGTACTTC; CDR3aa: CASSLAMRAQYF
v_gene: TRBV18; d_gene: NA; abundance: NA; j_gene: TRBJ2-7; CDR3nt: TGTGCCAGCTCACCGGCGGGTTCGGGGTCCTACGAGCAGTACTTC; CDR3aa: CASSPAGSGSYEQYF
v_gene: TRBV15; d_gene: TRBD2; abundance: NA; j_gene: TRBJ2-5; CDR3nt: TGTGCCACCAGCACAGCGGGGGGACCATTTCAAGAGACCCAGTACTTC; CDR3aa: CATSTAGGPFQETQYF
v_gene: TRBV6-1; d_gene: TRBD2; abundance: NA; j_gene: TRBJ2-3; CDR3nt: TGTGCCAGCAGTGTGGCTAGCGGGACAGATACGCAGTATTTT; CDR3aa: CASSVASGTDTQYF
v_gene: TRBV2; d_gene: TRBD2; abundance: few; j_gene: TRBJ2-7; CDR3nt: TGTGCCAGCAGTGTTCCAGCGGGAGAGTCTTACGAGCAGTACTTC; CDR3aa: CASSVPAGESYEQYF
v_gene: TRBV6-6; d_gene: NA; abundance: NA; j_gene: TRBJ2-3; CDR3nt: TGTGCCAGCAGTTACCCAAGCACAGATACGCAGTATTTT; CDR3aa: CASSYPSTDTQYF
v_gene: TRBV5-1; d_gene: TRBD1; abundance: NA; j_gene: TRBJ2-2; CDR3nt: TGCGCCAGCAGCCCGACAGGGGCGAACACCGGGGAGCTGTTTTTT; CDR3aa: CASSPTGANTGELFF
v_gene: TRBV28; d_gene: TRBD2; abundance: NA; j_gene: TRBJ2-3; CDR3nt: TGTGCCAGCAGTTTACACGGGACTAGGGCAGATACGCAGTATTTT; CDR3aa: CASSLHGTRADTQYF
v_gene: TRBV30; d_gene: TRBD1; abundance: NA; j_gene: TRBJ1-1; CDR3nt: TGTGCCTGGGTCTCGGACAGGGTGAAAGCTTTCTTT; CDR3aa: CAWVSDRVKAFF
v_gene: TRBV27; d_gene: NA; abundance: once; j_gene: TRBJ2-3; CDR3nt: TGTGCCAGCAGTCCCCAACAGCGGCCTAGCACAGATACGCAGTATTTT; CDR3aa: CASSPQQRPSTDTQYF
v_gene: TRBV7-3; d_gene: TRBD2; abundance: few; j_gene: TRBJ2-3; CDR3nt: TGTGCCAGCAGCTCTGGGACTAGCGGGGGCCCTCAGTATTTT; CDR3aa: CASSSGTSGGPQYF
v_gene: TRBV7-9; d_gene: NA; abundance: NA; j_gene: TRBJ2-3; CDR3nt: TGTGCCAGCAGCACCAGCTCCTTCACAGATACGCAGTATTTT; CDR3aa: CASSTSSFTDTQYF
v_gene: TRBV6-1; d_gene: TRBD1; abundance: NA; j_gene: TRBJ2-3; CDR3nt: TGTGCCAGCAGTGACTACAGGGGGTCAAGCACAGATACGCAGTATTTT; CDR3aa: CASSDYRGSSTDTQYF
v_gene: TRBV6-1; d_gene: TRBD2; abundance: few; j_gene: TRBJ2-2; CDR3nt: TGTGCCAGCAGTGAAGCGGGAGCGGGAGGGCCTCGCGGGGAGCTGTTTTTT; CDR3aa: CASSEAGAGGPRGELFF
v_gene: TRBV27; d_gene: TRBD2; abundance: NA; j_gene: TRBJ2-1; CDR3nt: TGTGCCAGCACGGGGGGCGGGAGGGCCAGGAATGAGCAGTTCTTC; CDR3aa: CASTGGGRARNEQFF
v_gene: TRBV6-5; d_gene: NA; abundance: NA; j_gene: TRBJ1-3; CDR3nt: TGTGCCAGCACTAGGGACGGAGACTCTGGAAACACCATATATTTT; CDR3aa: CASTRDGDSGNTIYF
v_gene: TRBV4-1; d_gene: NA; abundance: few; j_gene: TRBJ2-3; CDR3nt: TGCGCCAGCAGCCAACTACCAACTAGTCGCGGGTCAGATACGCAGTATTTT; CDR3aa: CASSQLPTSRGSDTQYF